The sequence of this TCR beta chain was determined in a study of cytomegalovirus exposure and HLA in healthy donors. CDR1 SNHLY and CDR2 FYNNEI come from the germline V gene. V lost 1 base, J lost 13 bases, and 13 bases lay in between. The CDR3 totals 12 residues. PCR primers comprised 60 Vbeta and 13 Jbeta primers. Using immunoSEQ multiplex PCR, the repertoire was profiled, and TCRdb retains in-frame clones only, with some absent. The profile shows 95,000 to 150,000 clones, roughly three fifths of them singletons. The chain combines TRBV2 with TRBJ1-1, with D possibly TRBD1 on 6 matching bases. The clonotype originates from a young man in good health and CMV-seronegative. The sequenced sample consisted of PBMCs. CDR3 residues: CASSEENREIFF. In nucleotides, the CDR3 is TGTGCCAGCAGTGAAGAAAACAGGGAGATTTTCTTT. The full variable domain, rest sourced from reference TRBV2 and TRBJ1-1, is EPEVTQTPSHQVTQMGQEVILRCVPISNHLYFYWYRQILGQKVEFLVSFYNNEISEKSEIFDDQFSVERPDGSNFTLKIRSTKLEDSAMYFCASSEENREIFFGQGTRLTVV.